Below, one TCR beta chain is given with its context. What it recognizes is unknown. The CDR3 consists of 17 residues. V lost 5 bases to trimming and J lost 4 bases; unmatched junction nucleotides: 14. Germline V lookup: CDR1 DFQATT, CDR2 SNEGSKA (reference sequence). This record belongs to a study of T-cell reconstitution after alpha-beta-depleted transplantation in children. The TCRbeta library incorporated unique molecular identifiers. TCRdb reanalysed the PCR reads using MiXCR and keeps one entry per CDR3 protein. Of about a million distinct CDR3 sequences detected, about 26% appear once; the ten largest clones hold roughly 27%. Regarding the study as a whole: As was reported, about two months after transplant, alpha-beta T cells came from several hundred expanded graft clones. Among T cells one year after transplant, newly produced cells accounted for most counts and diversity. There were some patients whose high TCRbeta diversity at day 60 came from surviving recipient T cells and thymic progenitors.

The input for sequencing was PBMCs, mostly from graft donor cells, taken 360 days after TCRalphabeta/CD19-depleted stem cell transplant. This TCR was recovered from a boy younger than two who had a stem cell transplant for SCID, so the T cells may come from the graft donor. The rearrangement links TRBV20-1 to TRBJ2-1; 10 bases match TRBD2. The CDR3 sequence: CSAGSSGGPVSYNEQFF. CDR3 coding DNA: TGCAGTGCTGGATCTAGCGGGGGCCCTGTTAGTTACAATGAGCAGTTCTTC.